The T cell receptor beta chain under discussion was sequenced for a study of cytomegalovirus exposure and HLA in healthy donors (TCRdb year 2017). With regard to the full study: An earlier analysis of roughly 500 of the donors reported 276 Gb of sequence data and some 110 million unique TCR beta sequences obtained from some 200 million T cells. Around 330 gigabases of sequencing data and around 90 million unique TCR sequences made up an early release that covered 500 to 700 HLA-typed donors. Among the roughly 400 genotyped donors, 75% to 90% belonged to the genetic ancestry cluster associated with self-reported Caucasian donors. The aim of the study was to test whether cataloging public T cell receptors could identify signatures of past pathogen exposure. The T cell repertoires of several hundred subjects were profiled by immunosequencing and related to cytomegalovirus serostatus. In addition to the first cohort of 650 to 800 subjects, a separate validation cohort of 100 to 150 different subjects was used. To predict cytomegalovirus infection status, the study combined high-throughput TCR immunosequencing, statistical association of individual TCRs with disease status, and machine learning. To study patterns of TCR occurrence, a later analysis re-analyzed previously published TCR beta repertoires from several hundred donors and added high-resolution HLA genotyping. In the later analysis, no new phenotypic data were used to find candidate immune exposures; instead, reliance was placed on TCR beta sequences and their occurrence across donors. To decide whether each TCR beta V gene segment behaved as functional or pseudogenic, an earlier analysis of over 500 of the donors relied on high-throughput TCR beta sequencing. Donor age, sex, ethnicity and CMV serostatus were compiled alongside the repertoire data. A later genetic analysis took genome-wide SNP genotypes for about 65% of the 666 donors and used that subset as a discovery cohort. All discovery cohort repertoires had been generated using a single sequencing platform. Class I and class II HLA loci were covered by the typing at four-digit resolution. The number of typed donors differed by locus: about 620-640 for A, B, C, DRB1 and DQB1; 500 to 550 for DQA1; some 610 for DPA1; and roughly 490 for DPB1. About five DR-DQ haplotypes were treated as single units for association and clustering because of strong linkage in the cohort. Among about 370 genotyped donors of the cohort, an average of roughly 230,000 unique TCR beta nucleotide sequences was sequenced per donor, of which about 18% were non-productive.

A word on this clone: Its antigen is unknown. Base qualities are not recorded, but no much larger clone differs from it by a single base.

Preparation of the library involved the immunoSEQ multiplex PCR assay. A mixture of 60 forward primers for TCR Vbeta segments and 13 reverse primers for TCR Jbeta segments was used in the multiplex PCR. A multiplex PCR assay on genomic DNA amplified the CDR3 region of rearranged TCR beta genes. The Illumina HiSeq System was used to sequence the amplified TCR beta libraries as 87-base-pair reads. As for the original processing: Across the roughly 600 repertoires, a later analysis counted roughly 77 million unique TCR beta chains, roughly 11 million of which were shared by at least two donors. A nearest-neighbor algorithm error-corrected the raw reads and collapsed the reads into unique sequences, merging closely related sequences to remove PCR and sequencing errors. V, D and J gene segments were assigned by aligning CDR3 sequences to IMGT reference sequences. Each retained sequence needed at least a six-nucleotide match to both a V gene segment and a J gene segment. Rearrangements were classified as productive when the CDR3 lacked stop codons and remained in frame with V and J, and all other rearrangements were classified as non-productive. Following IMGT convention, CDR3 was defined as the stretch from the second conserved V-encoded cysteine to the conserved J-encoded phenylalanine. Sequences without an unambiguous match to a single V gene segment were excluded from the earlier analysis of approximately 560 of the donors. In an earlier analysis of a few hundred of the donors, V segments were called functional above 56.7% productive rearrangements and were called segregating when the between-donor standard deviation exceeded 5%. To diagnose cytomegalovirus status from the catalog of TCR beta chain sequences, a statistical classification framework was built. A later analysis assigned V and J genes by comparing TCR nucleotide sequences with IMGT/GENE-DB human TR gene sequences. In a later analysis, CDR3 sequences and most-parsimonious VDJ recombination scenarios were assigned using the TCRdist pipeline. A later analysis defined each TCR beta chain by its CDR3 amino acid sequence plus V-gene family, and excluded reads lacking a unique V-gene family. A later analysis removed roughly 590 highly shared, low-generation-probability nucleotide sequences to deal with suspected cross-contamination and a sequencing artifact. In a later analysis, a clonal expansion index was calculated for each public chain from normalized within-repertoire ranks of inferred template counts. A later analysis computed generation probabilities with a VDJ recombination model fitted to out-of-frame rearrangements, and checked the results against IGoR. In a later analysis, hypergeometric tests were used to score TCR-TCR, TCR-HLA and TCR-CMV co-occurrence, with a repertoire-size bias correction applied to TCR pairs. False discovery rates were estimated in a later analysis by permuting HLA or CMV assignments 20 times. In a later analysis, co-occurring TCRs were grouped using DBSCAN, with TCRdist sequence similarity added in when clustering inside HLA-allele-positive subsets. Co-occurrence clustering excluded repertoires with fewer than 30,000 or more than 120,000 public chains, plus five with anomalous nucleotide sharing. TCRdb carries this immuneACCESS record with in-frame sequences only. Its versions omit some clonotypes, under half of them owing to an unresolved V gene in the studies checked, with the rest unexplained. Clone size and the V and J calls come from that table; the DNA yielded D and trimming. In this sample the table shows around 280,000 clones, over 85% of which occur a single time. The top ten clones comprise roughly 2% of the sample.

Summary of the overall study and its limitations: An earlier analysis of around 540 of the donors showed that most TCR beta V segments appeared in productive rearrangements either about 87% or about 30% of the time, which broadly matched IMGT annotations. Most CMV-associated TCR beta chains appeared to be HLA-restricted in a later analysis, and the HLA associations seemed to be driven largely by CMV exposure. A later analysis found that HLA-associated TCR beta chains were more clonally expanded and had lower generation probabilities than equally common non-associated chains. A further reported finding was that TCR beta sequences accurately predicted the HLA-A and HLA-B alleles for most subjects in the first cohort. The 87-base-pair reads could not distinguish some IMGT-functional V segments, including TRBV6-2 and TRBV6-3, so those segments were excluded. Because HLA typing was unavailable for some donors at each locus, only the typed subset was used in association tests. According to a later analysis, TCR association rates differed among HLA loci, with DRB1 alleles showing the most associated TCRs and HLA-C alleles showing the fewest. For the cohort, immune exposure information was limited to CMV serostatus. Most TCR sequences were seen in very few donors, while some public TCRs were found in many individuals. In a later analysis, about 16,000 TCR beta sequences were associated with specific HLA alleles at a false discovery rate of 0.05. A later analysis reported that several top co-occurrence clusters appeared linked to parvovirus B19, influenza, CMV and Epstein-Barr virus. Because counts were too low, some 17 rarely observed V segments, including chromosome 9 orphons, were left out of the earlier analysis of some 640 of the donors. Correlated functional status among segregating V segments might reflect linkage disequilibrium, but an unknown experimental factor could not be ruled out. A few of the identified cytomegalovirus-associated TCR beta chains were confirmed in vitro to be specific for cytomegalovirus antigens. Strong co-occurrence of HLA alleles, especially DR and DQ, made assigning TCR associations to individual alleles difficult. A total of 150 to 200 TCR beta chains were listed by the study as associated with cytomegalovirus. Compared with the 666-donor mean, donors in an Asian-associated ancestry cluster had fewer N-insertions in productive TCRs, according to a later genetic analysis. Sequencing depth was assumed to be roughly uniform across donors in the presence/absence analyses, though that assumption may not hold. An association between a missense DCLRE1C variant and V-gene and J-gene trimming of TCR beta chains was found in a later genetic analysis and replicated in an independent cohort. This cohort had only TCR beta chains sequenced, and the lack of alpha or paired-chain data limited which features could be detected. The classifier was reported to diagnose cytomegalovirus status with high specificity and sensitivity in both the original and validation cohorts. The authors suggested that the approach could potentially be generalized to other disease states and immunological phenotypes. A cluster of highly shared sequence variants was judged likely to represent a technical artifact of the sequencing pipeline.

The cohort consisted of 600 to 750 healthy bone marrow donors. At the time of sampling, every cohort member was nominally healthy, though immune exposures that went unrecorded were likely present. The donor was CMV seronegative and belonged to the group of around 400 seronegative cohort members. A peripheral blood sample was provided by each donor, and peripheral blood mononuclear cells were used for TCR beta sequencing. The Qiagen DNeasy Blood Extraction Kit was used to extract genomic DNA from the blood cell samples. The germline V gene provides CDR1 MGHRA and CDR2 YSYEKL. V ends up 4 bases short and J 6 bases short, with an unmatched junction base count of 9. The CDR3 numbers 15 residues from cysteine through phenylalanine. The read is trimmed to its CDR3 DNA, 45 bases read in frame from base 1.

The source material was PBMCs. This clonotype originated in a woman aged 18 to 35 in good health and CMV-seronegative. The chain employs TRBV4-1 and TRBJ2-1; 7 of the junction bases match TRBD2. CDR3 sequence: CASSLTSTQSNEQFF. Read as DNA, the sequence is TGCGCCAGCAGCCTGACTAGCACCCAATCCAATGAGCAGTTCTTC.